Below are 15 T cell receptor beta chains sequenced from a single sample in a study of blood T cells in healthy people across ages. A second PCR of 7 to 11 cycles used a sample-barcoded 5' primer and a J-beta primer mix. TCRdb reprocessed the 5' RACE reads with MiXCR, giving one entry per CDR3 protein. This table holds some 1.1 million distinct CDR3 sequences, more than 30% found once. Sequencing was carried out using blood. Source of these receptors: a man in his late teens or twenties in good health.

J is TRBJ2-1 and V is TRBV2; 9 nucleotides line up with TRBD1. Germline-derived CDR1 and CDR2 are SNHLY and FYNNEI. Germline trimming cut 6 bases from V and 8 bases from J; bases unmatched to any gene: 11. This CDR3 contains 15 residues. CDR3 protein: CASRKGQGLGYEQFF. CDR3 DNA: TGTGCCAGCAGGAAGGGACAGGGATTGGGATATGAGCAGTTCTTC.

This clonotype was recorded a few times. The genes are TRBV5-1 and TRBJ2-5, with no clear D. V was trimmed by 0 bases and J by 5 bases, leaving 11 bases between them. The CDR3 totals 14 residues. Germline lookup yields CDR1 SGHRS and CDR2 YFSETQ. The chain's CDR3 is CASSLDPRSETQYF. The CDR3 DNA reads TGCGCCAGCAGCTTGGATCCCCGATCGGAGACCCAGTACTTC. Supplemented by reference TRBV5-1 and TRBJ2-5, the full variable domain reads KAGVTQTPRYLIKTRGQQVTLSCSPISGHRSVSWYQQTPGQGLQFLFEYFSETQRNKGNFPGRFSGRQFSNSRSEMNVSTLELGDSALYLCASSLDPRSETQYFGPGTRLLVL.

The V and J genes are TRBV7-2 and TRBJ1-5; 8 bases match TRBD1. The V gene end was trimmed by 2 bases and the J gene end by 0 bases; junction bases not matched to a gene: 9. Germline V gene sequence: CDR1 SGHTA, CDR2 FQGNSA. This CDR3 is 18 amino acids long. CDR3 DNA: TGTGCCAGCAGCTTAAGGTCCAGGGGGCCTTATAGCAATCAGCCCCAGCATTTT. Residues: CASSLRSRGPYSNQPQHF.

This chain links TRBV5-1 with TRBJ1-2; a weak D match, TRBD1 (6 bases). V was clipped by 0 bases and J by 7 bases, with 16 bases between them. The length of the CDR3 is 15 residues. Per germline, CDR1 SGHRS and CDR2 YFSETQ. The CDR3 sequence: CASSLEGVGDSGYTF. As DNA, the CDR3 is TGCGCCAGCAGCTTGGAGGGGGTAGGGGACTCTGGCTACACCTTC.

The chain is built from TRBV29-1 and TRBJ2-4; D is undetermined. Germline-derived CDR1 and CDR2 are SQVTM and ANQGSEA. The CDR3 is 11 residues long. Trimming cost V 4 bases and J 13 bases, with 14 bases left between them. CDR3 nucleotides: TGCAGCGTTGTTTTGAGACCTGAGCAGTACTTC. Translating it yields CSVVLRPEQYF.

This clonotype was found a few times. The CDR3 DNA sequence: TGTGCCAGCAGCGCCCGGGACCTTCCCCAGTACTTC. This sequence encodes CASSARDLPQYF. The chain joins TRBV9 to TRBJ2-7, with D perhaps TRBD1 or TRBD2 (5 bases each). The germline V and J ends were trimmed by 3 bases and 10 bases, with 14 bases remaining between them. CDR1 and CDR2 (germline): SGDLS, YYNGEE. CDR3 length equals 12 residues.

This clonotype was recorded a few times. The rearrangement joins TRBV7-9 to TRBJ1-1; D perhaps matches TRBD1 (6 bases). This CDR3 comprises 15 residues. V was clipped by 1 base and J by 5 bases, with 14 bases between them. The germline CDR1 and CDR2 sequences are SEHNR and FQNEAQ (reference sequence). DNA for the CDR3: TGTGCCAGCAGCTTAGGGCGGGGGCGGGGGACTGAAGCTTTCTTT. Amino acids: CASSLGRGRGTEAFF.

The chain couples TRBV20-1 to TRBJ2-5, with D uncertain. Germline CDR1 DFQATT, CDR2 SNEGSKA (reference sequence). The V end was cut by 6 bases, the J end by 0 bases, with 14 bases between. CDR3 length: 14 amino acids. This chain's CDR3 is CSAPSGQNQETQYF. Here the CDR3 DNA reads TGCAGTGCGCCTTCCGGTCAGAACCAAGAGACCCAGTACTTC.

This clonotype turned up a few times. V is TRBV7-9 and J is TRBJ1-2, with D hard to call. This CDR3 spans 14 amino acids. V dropped 0 bases and J dropped 4 bases, with 9 bases sitting between them. Germline loops: CDR1 SEHNR, CDR2 FQNEAQ (reference sequence). The CDR3 here is CASSLARNPYGYTF. As DNA, the CDR3 is TGTGCCAGCAGCTTAGCGCGGAACCCCTATGGCTACACCTTC.

This sequence joins TRBV28 and TRBJ2-4; D unresolved. Germline V CDR1 and CDR2: MDHEN, SYDVKM. This CDR3 is built from 13 residues. V shed 5 bases and J shed 0 bases, with 5 bases lying between them. The CDR3 is CASSTVAKNIQYF. The CDR3, as DNA: TGTGCCAGCAGTACGGTAGCCAAAAACATTCAGTACTTC.

The chain is built from TRBV6-5 and TRBJ1-1, with D uncertain. There are 15 residues in the CDR3. Germline V gene lookup returns CDR1 MNHEY and CDR2 SVGAGI. Trimming stripped 5 bases from V and 0 bases from J, with 13 bases between. The CDR3 region has the DNA TGTGCCAGCAGTCACCCAGCGGGAATGAACACTGAAGCTTTCTTT. Protein: CASSHPAGMNTEAFF.

The chain is built from TRBV9 and TRBJ2-2; D gene unclear. The CDR3 covers 15 residues. From germline, CDR1 is SGDLS and CDR2 YYNGEE. Deletions cut 0 bases from V and 4 bases from J, with 10 bases between. The CDR3 nucleotides are TGTGCCAGCAGCGTAGCTAACACATTCACCGGGGAGCTGTTTTTT. Translation gives CASSVANTFTGELFF.

The chain employs TRBV4-3 and TRBJ2-3; D possibly corresponds to TRBD1 (5 bases). V was shortened by 4 bases and J by 4 bases, with 18 bases between the two germline ends. The germline V gene has CDR1 LGHNA and CDR2 YSLEER. The CDR3 has 16 residues. This chain's CDR3 is CASSPKILAGPDTQYF. CDR3 coding DNA: TGCGCCAGCAGCCCCAAGATATTGGCAGGGCCAGATACGCAGTATTTT.

The rearrangement uses TRBV20-1 and TRBJ2-7, with a possible D match to TRBD2 (6 bases). The CDR3 contains 12 residues. Trimming stripped 6 bases from V and 1 base from J, with 10 bases between. Germline V CDR1 and CDR2: DFQATT, SNEGSKA (reference sequence). The chain's CDR3 is CSAAGQSYEQYF. The CDR3 DNA follows: TGCAGTGCGGCGGGGCAGTCCTACGAGCAGTACTTC.

This chain links TRBV7-9 with TRBJ2-1; D is unresolved. Germline V CDR1 and CDR2: SEHNR, FQNEAQ (reference sequence). The CDR3 length is 18 residues. The germline V and J ends were trimmed by 4 bases and 0 bases, with 19 bases remaining between them. The CDR3 loop is CASSYPFSPRTSYNEQFF. CDR3 bases: TGTGCCAGCAGCTACCCCTTTTCCCCGCGGACCTCCTACAATGAGCAGTTCTTC.